These 20 T cell receptor beta chains were all obtained from the same sample, sequenced in a study of Graves' ophthalmopathy and Graves' hyperthyroidism. RNA transcripts yielded amplified TCR beta CDR3 regions. HTBI primers served in a first-round RT-PCR, which a second-round multiplex PCR followed. TCRdb reanalysed the multiplex PCR reads using MiXCR and keeps one entry per CDR3 protein. The sample consists of over a million distinct CDR3 sequences, 35% to 45% of them appearing once. The sample consisted of peripheral blood or thyroid tissue (not recorded which). The receptors shown here come from an adult man with Graves' hyperthyroidism.

This clonotype was counted between two and nine times. The rearrangement joins TRBV6-2 or TRBV6-3 to TRBJ2-7, with unresolved D. The CDR3 runs 14 residues. Germline V gives CDR1 MNHEY, CDR2 SVGEGT. Between the trimmed V and J ends, which lost 2 bases and 0 bases, there was a span of 8 bases. CDR3 DNA: TGTGCCAGCAGTTACGGTGGCAACTCCTACGAGCAGTACTTC. Protein product: CASSYGGNSYEQYF.

The chain carries TRBV5-1 and TRBJ2-5, with TRBD1 as a possible D gene (5 bases). V was pared by 2 bases and J by 5 bases, with 10 bases between. The CDR3 covers 13 residues. Germline V gives CDR1 SGHRS, CDR2 YFSETQ. The CDR3 spells CASSLQGAETQYF. As DNA, the CDR3 is TGCGCCAGCAGCTTACAAGGGGCTGAGACCCAGTACTTC.

The chain is built from TRBV25-1 and TRBJ2-6, with unresolved D. V shed 10 bases and J shed 0 bases, with 10 bases lying between them. This CDR3 is 14 amino acids long. Germline CDR1 reads MGHDK; CDR2 reads SYGVNS. This CDR3 is CATDGNSGANVLTF. Written as DNA, the CDR3 is TGTGCCACCGACGGTAACTCTGGGGCCAACGTCCTGACTTTC.

This clonotype was seen a few times. The rearrangement joins TRBV7-2 to TRBJ1-2; 12 bases are shared with TRBD1. V lost 1 base, J lost 4 bases, and 4 bases stayed unmatched. CDR3 size: 16 residues. CDR1 is SGHTA, CDR2 FQGNSA, per germline. CDR3 sequence (DNA): TGTGCCAGCAGCTTAGACGGGACAGGGGGCACCTATGGCTACACCTTC. It translates to CASSLDGTGGTYGYTF.

This chain joins TRBV13 and TRBJ1-2; D is possibly TRBD1 (5 bases). CDR3 length equals 13 residues. Germline CDR1 reads PRHDT; CDR2 reads FYEKMQ (reference sequence). Between the trimmed V and J ends, which lost 6 bases and 8 bases, there was a span of 16 bases. CDR3 sequence (DNA): TGTGCCAGCAGGCGCGGGGCGGGGGACGGCTACACCTTC. It specifies CASRRGAGDGYTF.

This clonotype was recorded at least ten times. The chain uses TRBV7-9 and TRBJ1-2, with 11 bases fitting TRBD1. The length of the CDR3 is 16 residues. Looked up from germline, CDR1 is SEHNR and CDR2 is FQNEAQ (reference sequence). V shed 5 bases and J 8 bases; nucleotides not matched to a gene: 13. The CDR3 bases are TGTGCCAGCAGCCCCCCCCTCGGACAGGGGGCGATGGGCTACACCTTC. Encoded protein: CASSPPLGQGAMGYTF.

This clonotype was counted at least ten times. The CDR3 coding sequence is TGTGCCAGCAGCGCTCACGGCGCCGGGGCCAACGTCCTGACTTTC. Protein product: CASSAHGAGANVLTF. This rearrangement joins TRBV9 to TRBJ2-6; D not resolved. The V and J ends lost 3 bases and 4 bases respectively, with 11 bases between them. There are 15 residues in the CDR3. Per the germline V gene, CDR1 is SGDLS and CDR2 is YYNGEE.

The V call is TRBV9, the J call TRBJ1-5, with D unclear. The ends were cut back, 3 bases at V and 5 bases at J, with 12 bases in the middle. The CDR3 has 14 amino acids. Germline CDR1 reads SGDLS; CDR2 reads YYNGEE. The CDR3 sequence is CASSAQAGYQPQHF. The CDR3 nucleotides read TGTGCCAGCAGCGCTCAAGCCGGTTATCAGCCCCAGCATTTT. The full variable domain, completed using reference TRBV9 and TRBJ1-5, is DSGVTQTPKHLITATGQRVTLRCSPRSGDLSVYWYQQSLDQGLQFLIQYYNGEERAKGNILERFSAQQFPDLHSELNLSSLELGDSALYFCASSAQAGYQPQHFGDGTRLSIL.

This clonotype occurred a few times. This chain uses TRBV7-2 with TRBJ2-2, with 8 nucleotides matching TRBD2. Germline CDR1 is SGHTA and CDR2 is FQGNSA. The CDR3 is made up of 16 amino acids. V was pared by 5 bases and J by 1 base, with 6 bases of the junction left unmatched. Here the CDR3 DNA reads TGTGCCAGCAGCACTATAGCGGGGCTGAACACCGGGGAGCTGTTTTTT. It encodes CASSTIAGLNTGELFF.

This chain links TRBV29-1 with TRBJ1-1, with 7 nucleotides matching TRBD1. The CDR3 contains 15 residues. Germline CDR1 is SQVTM and CDR2 is ANQGSEA. The trim removed 2 bases at V and 4 bases at J, leaving 10 bases unmatched. Written as DNA, the CDR3 is TGCAGCGTTGAAACTAGGGGGCTTTGGGGCACTGAAGCTTTCTTT. Translated: CSVETRGLWGTEAFF.

This clonotype was seen repeatedly, ten times or more. This chain uses TRBV5-1 with TRBJ2-6, with unresolved D. This CDR3 region has 16 residues. Germline V gene lookup returns CDR1 SGHRS and CDR2 YFSETQ. Trimming pared 1 base from V and 2 bases from J, leaving 10 bases between. DNA of the CDR3: TGCGCCAGCAGCTTGCCGGGCGGACCTGGGGCCAACGTCCTGACTTTC. It codes for CASSLPGGPGANVLTF.

About this clonotype itself: A much larger clonotype is one base distant, so this may be a read error. The V and J genes are TRBV3-1 and TRBJ2-7; 10 bases map to TRBD1. V dropped 3 bases and J dropped 4; count of bases not matched to a gene: 3. This CDR3 is built from 14 residues. The V gene's germline CDR1 is LGHDT and CDR2 YNNKEL (reference sequence). The CDR3 here is CASSHGQGGYEQYF. CDR3 sequence (DNA): TGTGCCAGCAGCCACGGACAGGGGGGTTACGAGCAGTACTTC.

The chain joins TRBV9 to TRBJ2-5; D gene unclear. Per the germline V gene, CDR1 is SGDLS and CDR2 is YYNGEE. There are 13 residues in the CDR3. Trimming shortened V by 3 bases and J by 4 bases, and 10 bases separated the two germline ends. The CDR3: CASSAVNGETQYF. CDR3 DNA sequence: TGTGCCAGCAGCGCCGTGAATGGAGAGACCCAGTACTTC.

The table lists this clonotype with a few counts. The chain uses TRBV4-3 and TRBJ1-1, with D maybe TRBD1 (5 bases). The CDR3 loop spans 14 amino acids. Trimming took off 0 bases at V and 5 bases at J, with 10 bases between the two ends. Germline CDR1 LGHNA, CDR2 YSLEER. CDR3 residues: CASSQDGRATEAFF. The CDR3 DNA follows: TGCGCCAGCAGCCAAGATGGCAGGGCAACTGAAGCTTTCTTT.

The table lists this clonotype with a few counts. The DNA of the CDR3 is TGTGCCACCAGCCTGACGACGGGGAACACCGGGGAGCTGTTTTTT. Protein product: CATSLTTGNTGELFF. The chain uses TRBV24-1 and TRBJ2-2, with D hard to call. CDR1 and CDR2 from the germline V gene are KGHDR and SFDVKD. Deletions cut 7 bases from V and 1 base from J, with 12 bases between. This CDR3 spans 15 amino acids.

This chain links TRBV5-5 with TRBJ2-7; D call uncertain. V was shortened by 0 bases and J by 7 bases, with 14 bases between the two germline ends. CDR1 is SGHKS and CDR2 is YYEKEE in the germline V gene (reference sequence). This CDR3 has 14 amino acids. CDR3: CASSLGPRFEEQYF. The DNA of the CDR3 is TGTGCCAGCAGCTTGGGGCCACGTTTTGAAGAGCAGTACTTC.

This clonotype has ten or more counts. The rearrangement links TRBV11-2 to TRBJ2-7, with TRBD1 matching over 8 bases. The CDR3 spans 14 residues. CDR1 and CDR2 from the germline V gene are SGHAT and FQNNGV. V was clipped by 8 bases and J by 7 bases; unmatched bases: 13. This CDR3 is CASERGQGAWEQYF. In nucleotides, the CDR3 is TGTGCCAGCGAACGTGGTCAGGGGGCTTGGGAGCAGTACTTC.

This clonotype was seen at least ten times. The V gene is TRBV9, the J gene TRBJ1-2, with no clear D. CDR1 and CDR2 from the germline V gene are SGDLS and YYNGEE. CDR3 size: 16 residues. V was clipped by 4 bases and J by 6 bases, with 22 bases between them. The CDR3 DNA reads TGTGCCAGCAGCCCGAGCGGATCGGCTGGGGTAGATGGCTACACCTTC. Protein: CASSPSGSAGVDGYTF.

This clonotype was counted many times. This chain uses TRBV7-3 with TRBJ2-5, with D perhaps matching TRBD1 (6 bases). Trimming pared 5 bases from V and 4 bases from J, leaving 11 bases between. Germline CDR1 SGHTA, CDR2 FQGTGA. The CDR3 sequence is 13 residues long. The CDR3 reads CASSQGSVETQYF. CDR3 coding DNA: TGTGCCAGCAGCCAGGGGTCGGTAGAGACCCAGTACTTC.

The gene calls are TRBV29-1 and TRBJ2-7, with 11 bases fitting TRBD2. Per the germline V gene, CDR1 is SQVTM and CDR2 is ANQGSEA. The CDR3 extends over 14 amino acids. Germline trimming cut 8 bases from V and 3 bases from J; bases unmatched to any gene: 9. CDR3 sequence reads: CSLEVAGGIYEQYF. CDR3 DNA: TGCAGCTTAGAAGTAGCGGGAGGGATCTACGAGCAGTACTTC.